These T cell receptor beta chains were read from a single sample in a study of cytomegalovirus exposure and HLA in healthy donors. Profiled with immunoSEQ multiplex PCR; TCRdb holds only in-frame clones, not every one. The table lists 200,000 or so clones, roughly 81% of them singletons. Sequenced material: PBMCs. The receptors originated from a woman younger than 45 in good health and CMV-seropositive. Each CDR3 is given with its conserved first and last residue. A D gene is named only where the DNA matches it firmly. The size of a clone is reported for some rows only, either as once, few or many, or as a class for expanded clones.

j_call d_call clone_size v_call cdr3_aa cdr3_nt
TRBJ1-3 . . TRBV5-1 CASSLYSSGNTIYF TGCGCCAGCAGCTTGTACAGCTCTGGAAACACCATATATTTT
TRBJ2-5 TRBD2 . TRBV5-1 CASSLIRGREETQYF TGCGCCAGCAGCTTGATACGCGGGAGGGAAGAGACCCAGTACTTC
TRBJ2-7 . . TRBV2 CASSDWPTYSYEQYF TGTGCCAGCAGTGACTGGCCGACTTACTCCTACGAGCAGTACTTC
TRBJ2-1 TRBD2 once TRBV4-3 CANSRNFLGGSNEQFF TGCGCCAACAGCCGCAATTTTCTCGGGGGGTCAAATGAGCAGTTCTTC
TRBJ1-5 TRBD1 . TRBV19 CASSIGWTGISNQPQHF TGTGCCAGTAGTATCGGATGGACAGGGATCTCAAATCAGCCCCAGCATTTT
TRBJ2-7 TRBD2 . TRBV11-2 CASSLELAGASHEQYF TGTGCCAGCAGCTTAGAATTAGCGGGAGCTAGTCACGAGCAGTACTTC
TRBJ1-2 TRBD1 few TRBV9 CASSVLAAGGGYGYTF TGTGCCAGCAGCGTTTTGGCGGCAGGGGGCGGATATGGCTACACCTTC
TRBJ2-7 . few TRBV4-2 CASSQEEGLSYEQYF TGTGCCAGCAGCCAAGAGGAGGGATTGTCCTACGAGCAGTACTTC
TRBJ1-2 TRBD1 . TRBV19 CASSPELQGAGGYTF TGTGCCAGTAGTCCGGAACTACAGGGGGCAGGTGGCTACACCTTC
TRBJ2-7 TRBD1 few TRBV14 CASSPGTGRYEQYF TGTGCCAGCTCCCCCGGGACAGGGCGCTACGAGCAGTACTTC
TRBJ2-7 TRBD1 . TRBV27 CASSCLGTGSHSYEQYF TGTGCCAGCAGCTGCCTGGGGACAGGGAGTCACTCCTACGAGCAGTACTTC
TRBJ1-2 TRBD1 . TRBV5-4 CASSSGTDYGYTF TGTGCCAGCAGCTCCGGGACAGATTATGGCTACACCTTC
TRBJ2-6 . few TRBV6-1 CAMQNLHSGANVLTF TGTGCCATGCAGAATTTGCACTCTGGGGCCAACGTCCTGACTTTC
TRBJ1-1 TRBD1 few TRBV5-4 CASSLASGQGTEAFF TGTGCCAGCAGCTTGGCCTCTGGACAGGGCACTGAAGCTTTCTTT
TRBJ1-4 TRBD1 few TRBV7-9 CASSPGQGREKLFF TGTGCCAGCAGCCCGGGACAGGGTCGTGAAAAACTGTTTTTT
TRBJ2-5 TRBD1 . TRBV28 CASSPTGPETQYF TGTGCCAGCAGTCCGACAGGGCCCGAGACCCAGTACTTC
TRBJ1-1 . . TRBV29-1 CSVDRGTEAFF TGCAGCGTTGATCGGGGAACTGAAGCTTTCTTT
TRBJ2-2 . . TRBV9 CASSLQGSNTGELFF TGTGCCAGCAGTCTACAGGGATCGAACACCGGGGAGCTGTTTTTT
TRBJ1-2 . . TRBV5-6 CASSFRTLGGYTF TGTGCCAGCAGCTTTCGGACATTAGGGGGCTACACCTTC
TRBJ2-1 . once TRBV4-1 CASSQGTVSYNEQFF TGCGCCAGCAGCCAAGGGACTGTCTCCTACAATGAGCAGTTCTTC
TRBJ1-1 . . TRBV4-3 CASSHWGRNTEAFF TGCGCCAGCAGCCACTGGGGGCGGAACACTGAAGCTTTCTTT
TRBJ2-3 TRBD1 . TRBV5-1 CASRDRVSTDTQYF TGCGCCAGCCGGGACAGGGTCTCGACAGATACGCAGTATTTT
TRBJ1-2 TRBD1 . TRBV6-6 CASSPRQGAIYGYTF TGTGCCAGCAGTCCCCGACAGGGGGCGATCTATGGCTACACCTTC
TRBJ1-4 . . TRBV6-5 CASSFQGGEKLFF TGTGCCAGCAGTTTCCAGGGAGGTGAAAAACTGTTTTTT
TRBJ2-5 TRBD2 . TRBV27 CASSSLRTRGTQYF TGTGCCAGCAGTTCCCTCCGGACTAGAGGGACCCAGTACTTC
TRBJ2-7 . . TRBV5-4 CASSLGGTSIYEQYF TGTGCCAGCAGCTTGGGGGGGACTTCAATCTACGAGCAGTACTTC
TRBJ2-4 TRBD2 . TRBV6-1 CASNTEGSGTNIQYF TGTGCCAGCAACACAGAGGGGAGCGGGACAAACATTCAGTACTTC
TRBJ1-5 TRBD1 . TRBV9 CASSVTGDYQPQHF TGTGCCAGCAGCGTTACAGGGGATTATCAGCCCCAGCATTTT
TRBJ1-2 TRBD1 . TRBV19 CASLQGAGGYTF TGTGCCAGCCTACAGGGGGCCGGTGGCTACACCTTC
TRBJ1-5 . . TRBV14 CASSLDQNQPQHF TGTGCCAGCAGCCTAGATCAGAACCAGCCCCAGCATTTT
TRBJ1-6 . . TRBV27 CASRWAGGNSPLHF TGTGCCAGCAGGTGGGCAGGTGGTAATTCACCCCTCCACTTT
TRBJ1-4 . . TRBV18 CASSRAGEKLFF TGTGCCAGCTCACGGGCCGGTGAAAAACTGTTTTTT
TRBJ2-7 TRBD1 few TRBV9 CASSVTGTGFLYEQYF TGTGCCAGCAGTGTTACCGGGACAGGGTTTCTCTACGAGCAGTACTTC
TRBJ2-1 TRBD2 once TRBV7-9 CASSFSGLAGGPAFF TGTGCCAGCAGCTTTTCGGGACTAGCGGGGGGGCCTGCGTTCTTC
TRBJ2-7 TRBD1 . TRBV27 CASSLRDRPLYEQYF TGTGCCAGCAGTTTACGGGACAGGCCACTCTACGAGCAGTACTTC
TRBJ2-1 . . TRBV30 CAWSGVGNEQFF TGTGCCTGGAGCGGGGTGGGGAATGAGCAGTTCTTC
TRBJ2-1 TRBD1 . TRBV28 CASSFDLDRAQFF TGTGCCAGCAGTTTTGACCTTGACAGGGCGCAGTTCTTC